The T cell receptor beta chain under discussion was sequenced for a study of blood T cell repertoires in COVID-19. The study recruited people aged roughly 18 to 95 years across roughly 25 US areas. Grouping used clinical history reported by participants in a survey and questionnaire. This CDR3 has 15 residues. CDR1 and CDR2 from the germline V gene are KGHDR and SFDVKD. V lost 4 bases to trimming and J lost 2 bases, with 12 bases between them. Under the authors' procedure: For nucleated cells, counts were estimated from reference gene primer amplification. Assay: immunoSEQ multiplex PCR; the TCRdb copy retains only in-frame clones and omits some. The V and J calls and clone size are taken from that table; D and trimming were inferred from the DNA. The table includes about 250,000 clones, 85% to 90% detected once.

The sequence came from a man aged 18 to 30 who had recovered from COVID-19. Material: PBMCs or T cells enriched from blood (not recorded which). The V and J genes are TRBV24-1 and TRBJ2-3; D uncertain. CDR3 DNA: TGTGCCACCAGTGACCCGAGCCTTTACACAGATACGCAGTATTTT. Translation gives CATSDPSLYTDTQYF.